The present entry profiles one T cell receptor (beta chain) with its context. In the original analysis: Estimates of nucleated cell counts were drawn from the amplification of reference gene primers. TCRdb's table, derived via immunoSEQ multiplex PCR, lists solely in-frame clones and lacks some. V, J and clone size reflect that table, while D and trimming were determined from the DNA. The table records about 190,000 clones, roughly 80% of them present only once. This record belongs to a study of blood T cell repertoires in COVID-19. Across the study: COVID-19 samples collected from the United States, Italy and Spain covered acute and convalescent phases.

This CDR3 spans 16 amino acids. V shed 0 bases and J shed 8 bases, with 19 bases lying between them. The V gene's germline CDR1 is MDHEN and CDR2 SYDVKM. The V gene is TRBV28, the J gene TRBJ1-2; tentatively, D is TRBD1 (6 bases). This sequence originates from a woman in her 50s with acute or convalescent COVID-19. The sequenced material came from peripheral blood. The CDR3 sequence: CASSLWARGAQGGYTF. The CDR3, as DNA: TGTGCCAGCAGTTTATGGGCTCGGGGGGCCCAGGGCGGCTACACCTTC.